This TCR beta chain was captured by sequencing in a study of cytomegalovirus exposure and HLA in healthy donors. The method was immunoSEQ multiplex PCR; TCRdb's version includes in-frame clones alone and lacks a portion of them. Found here are over 200,000 clones, less than 85% of them singletons; the top ten hold around 5.6%. Worth noting for this clone: The antigen remains undetermined.

General observations from the study: First-cohort TCR clusters were later found to tend to co-occur in the 120 validation repertoires.

The V end lost 5 bases, the J end lost 4 bases, and 8 bases lay between the germline ends. This CDR3 is built from 11 residues. The germline V gene has CDR1 GTSNPN and CDR2 SVGIG (reference sequence). This sequence was found in a woman younger than 35 in good health and CMV-seronegative. The specimen was PBMCs. The rearrangement uses TRBV30 and TRBJ1-2; D remains ambiguous. The CDR3 protein is CAWGEGYGYTF. The CDR3 DNA follows: TGTGCCTGGGGGGAGGGCTATGGCTACACCTTC.